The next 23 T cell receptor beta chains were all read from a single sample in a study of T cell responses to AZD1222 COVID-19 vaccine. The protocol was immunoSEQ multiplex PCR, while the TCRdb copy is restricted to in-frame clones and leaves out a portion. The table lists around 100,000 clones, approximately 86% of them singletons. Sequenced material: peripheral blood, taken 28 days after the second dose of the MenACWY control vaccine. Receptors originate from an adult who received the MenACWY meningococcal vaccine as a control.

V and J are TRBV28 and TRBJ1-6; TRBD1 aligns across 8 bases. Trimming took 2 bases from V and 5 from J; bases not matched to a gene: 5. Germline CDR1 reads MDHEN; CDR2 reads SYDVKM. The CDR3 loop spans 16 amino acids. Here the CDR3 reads CASSLRAGGHNSPLHF. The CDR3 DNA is TGTGCCAGCAGTTTAAGGGCAGGGGGCCATAATTCACCCCTCCACTTT.

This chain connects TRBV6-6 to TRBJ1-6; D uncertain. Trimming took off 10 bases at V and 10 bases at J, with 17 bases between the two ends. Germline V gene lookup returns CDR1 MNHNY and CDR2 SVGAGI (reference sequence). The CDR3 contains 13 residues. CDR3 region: CATRSGEGSPLHF. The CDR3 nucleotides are TGTGCCACCCGGTCCGGGGAAGGCTCACCCCTCCACTTT.

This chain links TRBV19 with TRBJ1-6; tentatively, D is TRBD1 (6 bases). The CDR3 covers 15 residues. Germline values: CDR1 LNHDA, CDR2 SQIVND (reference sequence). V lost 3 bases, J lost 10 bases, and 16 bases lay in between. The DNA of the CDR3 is TGTGCCAGTAGTATTAGGACAGCGGACGGCTCACCCCTCCACTTT. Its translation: CASSIRTADGSPLHF.

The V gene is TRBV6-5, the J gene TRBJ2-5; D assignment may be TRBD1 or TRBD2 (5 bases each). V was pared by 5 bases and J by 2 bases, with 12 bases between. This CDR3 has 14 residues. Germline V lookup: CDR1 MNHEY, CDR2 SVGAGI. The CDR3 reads CASSRTPGQETQYF. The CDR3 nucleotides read TGTGCCAGCAGTAGGACTCCAGGGCAAGAGACCCAGTACTTC.

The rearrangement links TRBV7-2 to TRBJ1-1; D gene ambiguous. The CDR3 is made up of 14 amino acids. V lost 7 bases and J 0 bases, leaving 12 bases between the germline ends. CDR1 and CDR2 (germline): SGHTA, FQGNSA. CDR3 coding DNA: TGTGCCAGCACCCGACGAGGGTTGAACACTGAAGCTTTCTTT. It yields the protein CASTRRGLNTEAFF.

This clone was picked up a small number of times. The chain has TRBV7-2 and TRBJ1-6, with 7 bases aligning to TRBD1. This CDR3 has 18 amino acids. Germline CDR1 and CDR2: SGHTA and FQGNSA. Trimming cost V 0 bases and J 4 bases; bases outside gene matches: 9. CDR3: CASSLAPDRDAYNSPLHF. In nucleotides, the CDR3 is TGTGCCAGCAGCTTAGCCCCCGACAGGGACGCGTATAATTCACCCCTCCACTTT.

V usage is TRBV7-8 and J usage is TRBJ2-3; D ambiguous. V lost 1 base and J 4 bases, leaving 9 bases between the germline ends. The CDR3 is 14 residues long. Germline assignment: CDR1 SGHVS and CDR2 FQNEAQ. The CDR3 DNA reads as TGTGCCAGCAGCTTAGTTTCGGGTCCAGATACGCAGTATTTT. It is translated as CASSLVSGPDTQYF.

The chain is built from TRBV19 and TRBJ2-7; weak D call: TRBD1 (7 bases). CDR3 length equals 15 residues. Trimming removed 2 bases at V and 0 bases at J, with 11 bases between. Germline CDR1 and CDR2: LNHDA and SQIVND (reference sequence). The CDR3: CASSIQGGLSYEQYF. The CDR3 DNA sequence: TGTGCCAGTAGTATACAGGGGGGCCTCTCCTACGAGCAGTACTTC.

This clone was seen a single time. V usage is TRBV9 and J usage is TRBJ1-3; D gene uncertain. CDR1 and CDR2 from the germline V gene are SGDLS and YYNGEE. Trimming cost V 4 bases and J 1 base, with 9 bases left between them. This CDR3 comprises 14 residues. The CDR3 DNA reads TGTGCCAGCAGCCCCCTCCCTTCTGGAAACACCATATATTTT. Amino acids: CASSPLPSGNTIYF.

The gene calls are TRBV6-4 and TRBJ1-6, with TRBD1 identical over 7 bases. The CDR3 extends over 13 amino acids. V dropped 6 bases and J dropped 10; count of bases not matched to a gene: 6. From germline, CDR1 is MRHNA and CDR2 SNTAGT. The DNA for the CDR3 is TGTGCCAGCAGGCTGCAGGGGGGATCACCCCTCCACTTT. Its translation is CASRLQGGSPLHF.

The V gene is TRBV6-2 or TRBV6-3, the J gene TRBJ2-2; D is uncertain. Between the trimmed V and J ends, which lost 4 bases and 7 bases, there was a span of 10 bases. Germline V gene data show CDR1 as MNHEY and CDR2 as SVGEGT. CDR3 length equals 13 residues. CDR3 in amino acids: CASSSIGIGELFF. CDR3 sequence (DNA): TGTGCCAGCAGTTCGATTGGAATCGGGGAGCTGTTTTTT.

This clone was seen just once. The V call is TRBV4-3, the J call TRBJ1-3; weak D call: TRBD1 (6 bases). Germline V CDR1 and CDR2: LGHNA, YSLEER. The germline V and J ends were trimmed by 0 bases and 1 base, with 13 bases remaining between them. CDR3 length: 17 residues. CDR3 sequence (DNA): TGCGCCAGCAGCCAAGATAGGGGGGTGGGGTCTGGAAACACCATATATTTT. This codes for CASSQDRGVGSGNTIYF.

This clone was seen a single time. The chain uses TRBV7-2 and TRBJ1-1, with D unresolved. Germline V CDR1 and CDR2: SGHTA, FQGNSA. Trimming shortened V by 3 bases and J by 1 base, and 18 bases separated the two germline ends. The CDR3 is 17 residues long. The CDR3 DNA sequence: TGTGCCAGCAGCTTGGATAGGGTGCAAAATTCGAACACTGAAGCTTTCTTT. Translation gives CASSLDRVQNSNTEAFF. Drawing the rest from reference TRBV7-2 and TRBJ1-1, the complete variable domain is GAGVSQSPSNKVTEKGKDVELRCDPISGHTALYWYRQSLGQGLEFLIYFQGNSAPDKSGLPSDRFSAERTGGSVSTLTIQRTQQEDSAVYLCASSLDRVQNSNTEAFFGQGTRLTVV.

The CDR3 reads CASSQRDGEAFF. CDR3 sequence (DNA): TGTGCCAGCTCACAACGGGACGGCGAAGCTTTCTTT. V gene TRBV18 combines with J gene TRBJ1-1; perhaps TRBD1 as D (5 bases). The CDR3 sequence is 12 residues long. Germline CDR1 and CDR2: KGHSH and LQKENI. Trimming removed 4 bases at V and 8 bases at J, with 11 bases between.

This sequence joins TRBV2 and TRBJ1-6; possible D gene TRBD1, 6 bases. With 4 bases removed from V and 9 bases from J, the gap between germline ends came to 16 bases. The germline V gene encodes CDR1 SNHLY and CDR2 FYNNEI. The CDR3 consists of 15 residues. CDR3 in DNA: TGTGCCAGCAGTGGAACAGGGCCCGGCAGTTCACCCCTCCACTTT. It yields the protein CASSGTGPGSSPLHF.

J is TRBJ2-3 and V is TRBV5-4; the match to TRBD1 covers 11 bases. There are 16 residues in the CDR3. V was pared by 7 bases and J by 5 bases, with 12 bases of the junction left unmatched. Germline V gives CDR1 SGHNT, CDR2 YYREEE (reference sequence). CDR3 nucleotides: TGTGCCAGCTCTCAAATTGGACAGGGGGCGCGAGATACGCAGTATTTT. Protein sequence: CASSQIGQGARDTQYF. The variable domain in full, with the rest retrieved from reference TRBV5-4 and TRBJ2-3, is ETGVTQSPTHLIKTRGQQVTLRCSSQSGHNTVSWYQQALGQGPQFIFQYYREEENGRGNFPPRFSGLQFPNYSSELNVNALELDDSALYLCASSQIGQGARDTQYFGPGTRLTVL.

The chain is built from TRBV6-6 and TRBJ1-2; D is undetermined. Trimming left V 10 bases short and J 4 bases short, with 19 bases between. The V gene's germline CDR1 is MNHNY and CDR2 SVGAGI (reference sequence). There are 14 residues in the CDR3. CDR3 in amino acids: CATFEFGNSYGYTF. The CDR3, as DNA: TGTGCCACCTTTGAGTTCGGCAACAGCTATGGCTACACCTTC.

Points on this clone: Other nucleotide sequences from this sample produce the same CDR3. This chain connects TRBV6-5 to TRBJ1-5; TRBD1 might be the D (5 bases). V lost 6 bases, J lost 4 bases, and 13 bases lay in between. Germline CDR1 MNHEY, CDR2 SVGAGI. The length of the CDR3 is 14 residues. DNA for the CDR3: TGTGCCAGCAGACGGACGGGACGAAATCAGCCCCAGCATTTT. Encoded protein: CASRRTGRNQPQHF.

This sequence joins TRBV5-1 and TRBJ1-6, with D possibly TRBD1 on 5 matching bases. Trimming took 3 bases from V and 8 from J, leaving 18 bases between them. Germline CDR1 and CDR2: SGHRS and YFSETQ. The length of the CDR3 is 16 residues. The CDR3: CASSYFRGRGDSPLHF. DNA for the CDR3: TGCGCCAGCAGCTATTTCCGGGGAAGGGGCGATTCACCCCTCCACTTT.

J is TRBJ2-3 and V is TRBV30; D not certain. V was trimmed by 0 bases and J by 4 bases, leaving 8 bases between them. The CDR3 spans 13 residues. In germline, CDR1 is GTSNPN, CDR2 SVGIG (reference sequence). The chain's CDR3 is CAWSVMGSDTQYF. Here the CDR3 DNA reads TGTGCCTGGAGTGTTATGGGGTCAGATACGCAGTATTTT. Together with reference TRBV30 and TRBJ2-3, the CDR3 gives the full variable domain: SQTIHQWPATLVQPVGSPLSLECTVEGTSNPNLYWYRQAAGRGLQLLFYSVGIGQISSEVPQNLSASRPQDRQFILSSKKLLLSDSGFYLCAWSVMGSDTQYFGPGTRLTVL.

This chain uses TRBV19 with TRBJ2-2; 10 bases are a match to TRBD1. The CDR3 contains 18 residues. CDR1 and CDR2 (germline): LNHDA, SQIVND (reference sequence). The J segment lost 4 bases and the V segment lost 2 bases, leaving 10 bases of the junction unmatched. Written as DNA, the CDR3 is TGTGCCAGTAGTATACCGCCCCGTGGACAGGGGGGCACCGGGGAGCTGTTTTTT. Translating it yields CASSIPPRGQGGTGELFF.

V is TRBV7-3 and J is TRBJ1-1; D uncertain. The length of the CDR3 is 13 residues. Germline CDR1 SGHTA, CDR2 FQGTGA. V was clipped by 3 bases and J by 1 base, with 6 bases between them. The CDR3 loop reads CASSFTRNTEAFF. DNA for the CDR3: TGTGCCAGCAGCTTCACGAGGAACACTGAAGCTTTCTTT.

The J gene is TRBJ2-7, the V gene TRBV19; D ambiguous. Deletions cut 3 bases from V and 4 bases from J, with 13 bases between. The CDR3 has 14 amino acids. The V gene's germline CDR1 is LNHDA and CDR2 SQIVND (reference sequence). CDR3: CASSIRTINYEQYF. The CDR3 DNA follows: TGTGCCAGTAGTATCCGGACGATAAATTACGAGCAGTACTTC.